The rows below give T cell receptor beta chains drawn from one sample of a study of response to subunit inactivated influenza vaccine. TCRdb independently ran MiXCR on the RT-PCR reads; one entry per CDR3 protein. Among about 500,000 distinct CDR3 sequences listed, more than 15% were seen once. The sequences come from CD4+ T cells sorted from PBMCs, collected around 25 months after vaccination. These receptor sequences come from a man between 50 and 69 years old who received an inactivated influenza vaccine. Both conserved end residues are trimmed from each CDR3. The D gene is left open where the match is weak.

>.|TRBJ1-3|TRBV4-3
ASSQDKSISGNTIY
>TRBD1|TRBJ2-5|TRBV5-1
ASSSGTVTQETQY
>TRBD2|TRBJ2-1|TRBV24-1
ATSDTSGGAWNEQF
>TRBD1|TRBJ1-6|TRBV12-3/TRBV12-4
ASSLRDRLAPLH
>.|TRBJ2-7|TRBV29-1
SVEKAALGYEQY
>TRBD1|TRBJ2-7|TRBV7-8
ASSLAYRGRGEQY
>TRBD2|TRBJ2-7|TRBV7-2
ACQGLAGREQY
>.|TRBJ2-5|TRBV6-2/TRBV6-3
ASSYRYQRSQETQY
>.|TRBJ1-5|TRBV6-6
ASRGYSNQPQH
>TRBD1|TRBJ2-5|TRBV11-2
ASTQGTGGNQETQY
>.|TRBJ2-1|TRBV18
ASSPPSFIGPAEQF
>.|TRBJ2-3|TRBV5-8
ASSFLSQAWGTQY
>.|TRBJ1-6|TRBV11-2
ASSLAPVNYNSPLH
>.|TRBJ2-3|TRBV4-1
ASSQDGGADTQY
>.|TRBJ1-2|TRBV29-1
SVARMNYGYT
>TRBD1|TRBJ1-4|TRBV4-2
ASSRDRDNEKLF
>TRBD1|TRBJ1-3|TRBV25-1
ASSEGQGARNTIY
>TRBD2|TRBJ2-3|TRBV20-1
SAPSPASGDSDTQY
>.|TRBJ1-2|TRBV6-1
ASSEDYRGSGDGYT
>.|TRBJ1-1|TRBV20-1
SARDGLGTEAF
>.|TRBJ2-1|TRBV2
ASSEGGTYEQF
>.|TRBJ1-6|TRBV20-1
SASGRSSYNSPLH
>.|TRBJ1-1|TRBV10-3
AITGKGQGRTEAF
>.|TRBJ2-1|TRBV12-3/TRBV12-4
ASSPEWGSYNEQF
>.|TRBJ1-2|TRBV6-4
ASSVNFRGYYGYT
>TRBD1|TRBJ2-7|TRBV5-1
ASSLTGTEYEQY
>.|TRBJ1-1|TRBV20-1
SARDEVGVEAF
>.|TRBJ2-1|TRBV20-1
SARDTGVGIEQF
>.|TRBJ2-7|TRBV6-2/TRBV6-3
ASSSLLPRYEQY
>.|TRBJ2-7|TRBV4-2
ASSQLLDRYEQY
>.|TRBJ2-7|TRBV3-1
ASSQTDGGPYEQY
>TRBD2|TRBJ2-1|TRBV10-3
AISVAGGDYNEQF
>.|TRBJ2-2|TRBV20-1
SARAKRYTGELF
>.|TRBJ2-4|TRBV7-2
ASSRRTAKNIQY
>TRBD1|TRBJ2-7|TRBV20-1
SARGGTGMTYEQY
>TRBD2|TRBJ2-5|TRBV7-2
ASSGPGLAKETQY
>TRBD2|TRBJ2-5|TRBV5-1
ASSRGLAGRHETQY
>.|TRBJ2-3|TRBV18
ASSRDQIPDTQY
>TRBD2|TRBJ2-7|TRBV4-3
ASSQATSGGSYEQY
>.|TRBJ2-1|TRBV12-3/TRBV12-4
ASSLTPGQRF
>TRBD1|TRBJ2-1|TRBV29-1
SVELGTGDPEQF
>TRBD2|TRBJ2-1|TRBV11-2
ASSLRPGGDNEQF
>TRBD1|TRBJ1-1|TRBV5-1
ASSLGLGQGMNTEAF
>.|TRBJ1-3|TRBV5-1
ASSLDPGTPGNTIY
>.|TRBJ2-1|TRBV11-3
ASSLEARGYNEQF
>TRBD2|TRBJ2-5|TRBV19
ASSIAGGRGRETQY
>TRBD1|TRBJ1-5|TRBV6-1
ASSQQGAGNQPQH
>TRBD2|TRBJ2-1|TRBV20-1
SARASGSIYFSYNEQF
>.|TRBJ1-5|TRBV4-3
ASSRGSNQPQH
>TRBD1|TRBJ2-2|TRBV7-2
ASSLYRGQYTGELF
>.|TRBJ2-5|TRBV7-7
ASSFRPMLPETQY
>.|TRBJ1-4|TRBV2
ASSVAGATNEKLF
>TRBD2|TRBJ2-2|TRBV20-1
SARTSGRANTGELF
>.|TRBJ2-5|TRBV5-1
ASRRGQEGKTQY
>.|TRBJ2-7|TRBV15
ATSRARFYEQY